The rows below give T cell receptor beta chains drawn from one sample of a study of T cell responses to AZD1222 COVID-19 vaccine. Sequencing was performed with immunoSEQ multiplex PCR; in TCRdb, only in-frame clones are kept and a portion is missing. The sample has some 100,000 clones, around nine tenths seen once; the top ten hold roughly 18%. Sequences were derived from peripheral blood, sampled on day 0 of AZD1222 vaccination. These receptors were collected from an adult in good health. Both conserved end residues are trimmed from each CDR3. A D gene is named only where the DNA matches it firmly. Part of the rows lack a size; the others show once, few, many or a class for expanded clones.

d_gene: TRBD1; v_gene: TRBV19; abundance: -; CDR3aa: ATGTGGRTNYGYT
d_gene: -; v_gene: TRBV30; abundance: -; CDR3aa: AWSLEGGVNTGELF
d_gene: -; v_gene: TRBV2; abundance: -; CDR3aa: ASSSGALGANVLT
d_gene: -; v_gene: TRBV7-9; abundance: -; CDR3aa: ASTRQGDTEAF
d_gene: -; v_gene: TRBV7-6; abundance: -; CDR3aa: ASSPLVKGGSAYNEQF
d_gene: TRBD1; v_gene: TRBV25-1; abundance: -; CDR3aa: ASEPTGGTGGQPQH
d_gene: -; v_gene: TRBV7-3; abundance: once; CDR3aa: ASSLTGGPRNTEAF
d_gene: -; v_gene: TRBV7-3; abundance: -; CDR3aa: ASSETPGNTEAF
d_gene: -; v_gene: TRBV5-6; abundance: -; CDR3aa: ASSLGSPVIEQF
d_gene: -; v_gene: TRBV2; abundance: -; CDR3aa: ASSQQNSYEQY
d_gene: -; v_gene: TRBV7-2; abundance: -; CDR3aa: ASSSRSGRDQPQH
d_gene: -; v_gene: TRBV7-7; abundance: once; CDR3aa: ASSLGGGDSTTNTGELF
d_gene: -; v_gene: TRBV6-5; abundance: -; CDR3aa: ASSYSFVGTYEQY
d_gene: -; v_gene: TRBV30; abundance: -; CDR3aa: AWSLQGDYGYT
d_gene: TRBD1; v_gene: TRBV7-9; abundance: -; CDR3aa: ASSPETRGSSYNSPLH
d_gene: -; v_gene: TRBV5-4; abundance: -; CDR3aa: ASLRSGTADEAF
d_gene: -; v_gene: TRBV7-8; abundance: once; CDR3aa: ASSPQADNYGYT
d_gene: -; v_gene: TRBV19; abundance: -; CDR3aa: ASSIAGPGGELF
d_gene: TRBD1; v_gene: TRBV7-2; abundance: -; CDR3aa: ASSLTGGSGYGYT
d_gene: -; v_gene: TRBV28; abundance: -; CDR3aa: ASSYQPGQAF
d_gene: -; v_gene: TRBV2; abundance: -; CDR3aa: ASSTNTEAF
d_gene: -; v_gene: TRBV27; abundance: once; CDR3aa: ASSWAAFSYEQY
d_gene: -; v_gene: TRBV9; abundance: once; CDR3aa: ASSAEGGYGYT
d_gene: TRBD2; v_gene: TRBV9; abundance: -; CDR3aa: ASSVLAGPSYNEQF
d_gene: TRBD2; v_gene: TRBV6-1; abundance: -; CDR3aa: ASSEGLATVNEQF
d_gene: -; v_gene: TRBV5-1; abundance: -; CDR3aa: ASSLGPVTGELF
d_gene: TRBD2; v_gene: TRBV7-9; abundance: -; CDR3aa: ASSLERLAGGHEF
d_gene: TRBD2; v_gene: TRBV14; abundance: -; CDR3aa: ASSQDPRGASGSFGETQY
d_gene: TRBD1; v_gene: TRBV10-3; abundance: once; CDR3aa: AISGGQNANTGELF
d_gene: -; v_gene: TRBV18; abundance: -; CDR3aa: ASSPGGGNNQPQH
d_gene: -; v_gene: TRBV5-1; abundance: -; CDR3aa: ASSWGSQETQY
d_gene: TRBD1; v_gene: TRBV4-2; abundance: -; CDR3aa: ASSQDQGANYGYT
d_gene: TRBD1; v_gene: TRBV10-3; abundance: -; CDR3aa: AISTGGPNTEAF
d_gene: -; v_gene: TRBV7-9; abundance: few; CDR3aa: ASSLARTFPTDTQY
d_gene: TRBD1; v_gene: TRBV30; abundance: -; CDR3aa: AWGTGGSGYGYT
d_gene: -; v_gene: TRBV10-3; abundance: -; CDR3aa: AISAPLLGETQY
d_gene: TRBD1; v_gene: TRBV5-5; abundance: -; CDR3aa: ASSLEIFGTGYNQPQH
d_gene: TRBD1; v_gene: TRBV2; abundance: -; CDR3aa: ASSNRGAGELF
d_gene: -; v_gene: TRBV3-1/TRBV3-2; abundance: -; CDR3aa: ASSRDPGSNTGELF
d_gene: -; v_gene: TRBV5-1; abundance: -; CDR3aa: ASSLHPGINYEQY
d_gene: TRBD2; v_gene: TRBV2; abundance: -; CDR3aa: ASSGLAGGAGEQF
d_gene: TRBD2; v_gene: TRBV25-1; abundance: -; CDR3aa: ASSLTGGGGEQY
d_gene: -; v_gene: TRBV19; abundance: few; CDR3aa: ASTPSRTSGNTIY
d_gene: TRBD2; v_gene: TRBV25-1; abundance: -; CDR3aa: ASSGLAVYNEQF
d_gene: -; v_gene: TRBV18; abundance: -; CDR3aa: ASSPLPGTAARMNTEAF
d_gene: TRBD1; v_gene: TRBV19; abundance: once; CDR3aa: ASSKGQGTYEQY
d_gene: -; v_gene: TRBV18; abundance: -; CDR3aa: ASSRQSPPGYT
d_gene: TRBD1; v_gene: TRBV19; abundance: -; CDR3aa: ASRLSGTGYYQPQH